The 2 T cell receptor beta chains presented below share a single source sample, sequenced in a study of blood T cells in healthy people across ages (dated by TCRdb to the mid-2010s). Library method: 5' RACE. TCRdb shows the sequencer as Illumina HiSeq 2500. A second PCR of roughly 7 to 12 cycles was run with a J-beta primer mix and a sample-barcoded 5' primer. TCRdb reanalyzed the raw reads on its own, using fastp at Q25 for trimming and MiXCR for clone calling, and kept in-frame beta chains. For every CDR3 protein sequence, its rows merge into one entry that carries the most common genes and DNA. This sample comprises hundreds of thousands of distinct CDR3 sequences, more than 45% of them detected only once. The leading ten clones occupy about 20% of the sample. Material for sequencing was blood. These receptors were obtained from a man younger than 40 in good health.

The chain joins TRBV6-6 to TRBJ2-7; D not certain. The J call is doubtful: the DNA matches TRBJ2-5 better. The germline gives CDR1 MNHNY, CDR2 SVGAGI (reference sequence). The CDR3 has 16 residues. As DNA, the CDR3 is TGTGCCAGCAGTGACCTCCGGAAGTCCCGAGGAAAGACCCAGTACTTC. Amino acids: CASSDLRKSRGKTQYF.

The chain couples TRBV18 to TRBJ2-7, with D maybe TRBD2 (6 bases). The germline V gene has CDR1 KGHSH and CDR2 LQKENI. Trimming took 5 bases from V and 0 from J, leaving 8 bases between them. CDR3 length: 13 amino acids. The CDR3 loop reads CASSTSSSYEQYF. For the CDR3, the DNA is TGTGCCAGCTCAACTAGCAGCTCCTACGAGCAGTACTTC.